This TCR beta chain was retrieved from a study of shared clonotypes between healthy human individuals. Deep was the level at which the assay was run. TCRdb's copy holds only in-frame clones and misses some; the assay was immunoSEQ multiplex PCR. The sample records 850,000 to 1,200,000 clones, roughly 75% being singletons. The split of CD4+ cells yielded CD45RA+ naive and CD45RA-negative memory subsets. This CDR3 has 14 amino acids. Germline-derived CDR1 and CDR2 are MNHNY and SVGAGI (reference sequence). The germline V and J ends were trimmed by 6 bases and 3 bases, with 12 bases remaining between them.

This sequence joins TRBV6-6 and TRBJ1-5, with TRBD1 as a possible D gene (5 bases). The source material was memory CD4+ T cells sorted from blood. The subset was: CD45RA-negative fraction. This TCR came from a man younger than 35 in good health. The DNA for the CDR3 is TGTGCCAGCAGCCCTCAGGGTACCAATCAGCCCCAGCATTTT. As protein: CASSPQGTNQPQHF.